These T cell receptor beta chains were read from a single sample in a study of PD-1 blockade in mismatch repair-deficient tumors. No antigens are known for them. Assay used: immunoSEQ multiplex PCR; TCRdb lists only in-frame clones, some missing. The profile shows around 15,000 clones, approximately 80% of them singletons. This sample comprised cells cultured in vitro, obtained from a patient treated with pembrolizumab. These receptors were taken from an adult with mismatch repair-deficient cancer. The CDR3 runs from the conserved cysteine through the conserved F or W. A D gene is named only where the DNA matches it firmly. Only some rows state a clone size, as once, few, many or a class for expanded clones.

TRBD1 NA TRBJ2-2 TRBV5-6 TGTGCCAGCAGCTTACCGGGACAGGGGACGGTCGGCACCGGGGAGCTGTTTTTT CASSLPGQGTVGTGELFF
NA NA TRBJ2-3 TRBV4-1 TGCGCCAGCAGCCAGAGACTAGATACGCAGTATTTT CASSQRLDTQYF
TRBD1 NA TRBJ2-1 TRBV6-5 TGTGCCAGCAGTTACTCGGGCAGGGGGCTCTACAATGAGCAGTTCTTC CASSYSGRGLYNEQFF
NA NA TRBJ1-1 TRBV14 TGTGCCAGCAGCCAGGGTTTTCAAGCTTTCTTT CASSQGFQAFF
TRBD1 NA TRBJ2-5 TRBV2 TGTGCCAGCAGGCCAGGGACAGGGCAAGAGACCCAGTACTTC CASRPGTGQETQYF
TRBD1 NA TRBJ1-5 TRBV28 TGTGCCAGCAAAGAGACAGGGCTCGTCAATCAGCCCCAGCATTTT CASKETGLVNQPQHF
TRBD2 few TRBJ2-7 TRBV19 TGTGCCAGTAGTATAGAGGGTAGCGGGAGCTACGAGCAGTACTTC CASSIEGSGSYEQYF
TRBD2 NA TRBJ2-3 TRBV30 TGTGCCTGGAGATCTAGCGGGACCACAGATACGCAGTATTTT CAWRSSGTTDTQYF
NA NA TRBJ1-5 TRBV2 TGTGCCAGCAATACGGGACGCCTGGGAAATCAGCCCCAGCATTTT CASNTGRLGNQPQHF
NA NA TRBJ2-7 TRBV9 TGTGCCAGCAGCGTAGGGCTGCACCTAGGCGAGCAGTACTTC CASSVGLHLGEQYF
TRBD2 NA TRBJ2-1 TRBV28 TGTGCCAGCAGTTACCGTCTAGCGGGAGTGAGGAATGAGCAGTTCTTC CASSYRLAGVRNEQFF
NA NA TRBJ1-5 TRBV15 TGTGCCACCGGGACGTTACCAAATCAGCCCCAGCATTTT CATGTLPNQPQHF
TRBD2 NA TRBJ2-3 TRBV27 TGTGCCAGCAGTTTAGCGGGAGCGACAGATACGCAGTATTTT CASSLAGATDTQYF